Below are 22 T cell receptor beta chains sequenced from a single sample in a study of chemoradiotherapy in HPV16-positive cancers. Assay used: immunoSEQ multiplex PCR; TCRdb lists only in-frame clones, some missing. The sample contains 30,000 or so clones, around 88% of which appear only once. The sequences come from blood, collected from a patient who underwent chemoradiotherapy. All receptors derive from a human donor with HPV-associated anogenital cancer.

The chain carries TRBV10-2 and TRBJ1-1; the D is unclear. With 8 bases removed from V and 4 bases from J, the gap between germline ends came to 5 bases. There are 10 residues in the CDR3. Germline loops: CDR1 WSHSY, CDR2 SAAADI. The CDR3, as DNA: TGCGCCAGCTTCTCCACTGAAGCTTTCTTT. Its protein is CASFSTEAFF.

The chain joins TRBV14 to TRBJ2-3, with TRBD2 identical over 11 bases. The CDR3 is made up of 20 amino acids. Germline assignment: CDR1 SGHDN and CDR2 FVKESK. Losses at the gene ends were 1 base for V and 7 bases for J; bases not matched to a gene: 19. The CDR3 nucleotides read TGTGCCAGCAGCCAAGGGTTTGTTAGCGGGGGGGCCTTATCGTCGTATACGCAGTATTTT. It specifies CASSQGFVSGGALSSYTQYF.

V and J are TRBV2 and TRBJ1-6; 8 positions match TRBD1. This CDR3 is built from 14 residues. Germline V gene lookup returns CDR1 SNHLY and CDR2 FYNNEI. V lost 5 bases to trimming and J lost 8 bases; unmatched junction nucleotides: 5. The CDR3 DNA is TGTGCCAGCAGTAACGGACAGGGTCATTCACCCCTCCACTTT. Amino acid sequence: CASSNGQGHSPLHF. The full variable domain, completed using reference TRBV2 and TRBJ1-6, is EPEVTQTPSHQVTQMGQEVILRCVPISNHLYFYWYRQILGQKVEFLVSFYNNEISEKSEIFDDQFSVERPDGSNFTLKIRSTKLEDSAMYFCASSNGQGHSPLHFGNGTRLTVT.

This chain connects TRBV7-8 to TRBJ1-2; D is perhaps TRBD1 (6 bases). Germline-derived CDR1 and CDR2 are SGHVS and FQNEAQ. Trimming removed 4 bases at V and 4 bases at J, with 13 bases between. The CDR3 totals 14 residues. The chain's CDR3 is CASSSRTDFYGYTF. Written as DNA, the CDR3 is TGTGCCAGCAGCTCGCGGACAGACTTCTATGGCTACACCTTC.

V is TRBV9 and J is TRBJ2-1, with D hard to call. The ends were cut back, 0 bases at V and 6 bases at J, with 7 bases in the middle. The CDR3 is made up of 13 amino acids. Germline V gives CDR1 SGDLS, CDR2 YYNGEE. The CDR3 here is CASSVGPTNEQFF. The CDR3 DNA reads TGTGCCAGCAGCGTAGGACCCACCAATGAGCAGTTCTTC.

The chain links TRBV4-1 to TRBJ2-1; D unclear. Germline CDR1 reads MGHRA; CDR2 reads YSYEKL. With 1 base removed from V and 6 bases from J, the gap between germline ends came to 7 bases. The CDR3 length is 13 residues. DNA for the CDR3: TGCGCCAGCAGCCAAGTTGGTCGCAATGAGCAGTTCTTC. Amino acids: CASSQVGRNEQFF.

This clone was observed a single time. This chain joins TRBV6-1 and TRBJ1-3, with TRBD1 matching 8 bases. Looked up from germline, CDR1 is MNHNS and CDR2 is SASEGT. The CDR3 covers 18 residues. The ends lost 0 bases at V and 3 bases at J; junction bases unmatched: 10. The CDR3 coding sequence is TGTGCCAGCAGTGAAGCCTCCGGGTGGACAGGGCTTGGAAACACCATATATTTT. Its protein product is CASSEASGWTGLGNTIYF.

This clone came up once. The rearrangement uses TRBV18 and TRBJ1-1; D is unclear. This CDR3 comprises 13 residues. Germline V gene lookup returns CDR1 KGHSH and CDR2 LQKENI. Trimming took off 0 bases at V and 8 bases at J, with 10 bases between the two ends. CDR3: CASSPPSAGEAFF. Written as DNA, the CDR3 is TGTGCCAGCTCACCACCGTCGGCAGGAGAAGCTTTCTTT.

The genes are TRBV5-6 and TRBJ2-7; 8 bases are a match to TRBD2. V gave up 3 bases and J gave up 2 bases; unmatched junction bases: 13. Per germline, CDR1 SGHDT and CDR2 YYEEEE. This CDR3 spans 17 amino acids. CDR3 in DNA: TGTGCCAGCAGCTCAAGTGGACTAGCAGGAGGCACCTACGAGCAGTACTTC. It translates to CASSSSGLAGGTYEQYF.

The rearrangement uses TRBV2 and TRBJ2-7; 7 bases map to TRBD2. The CDR3 is 14 residues long. Per germline, CDR1 SNHLY and CDR2 FYNNEI. V gave up 7 bases and J gave up 0 bases; unmatched junction bases: 6. DNA of the CDR3: TGTGCCAGCACCGGGGGGATGACCTCCTACGAGCAGTACTTC. This sequence encodes CASTGGMTSYEQYF. The full variable domain, in which reference TRBV2 and TRBJ2-7 provide the parts outside the CDR3, is EPEVTQTPSHQVTQMGQEVILRCVPISNHLYFYWYRQILGQKVEFLVSFYNNEISEKSEIFDDQFSVERPDGSNFTLKIRSTKLEDSAMYFCASTGGMTSYEQYFGPGTRLTVT.

The chain couples TRBV7-2 to TRBJ2-4; the D gene is possibly TRBD1 (6 bases). Germline CDR1 and CDR2: SGHTA and FQGNSA. The CDR3 has 14 amino acids. Trimming stripped 2 bases from V and 7 bases from J, with 12 bases between. CDR3 sequence reads: CASSLMGARNIQYF. The CDR3 DNA follows: TGTGCCAGCAGCTTAATGGGGGCTAGGAACATTCAGTACTTC.

The chain combines TRBV11-1 with TRBJ2-1, with D unclear. The V gene's germline CDR1 is SGHAT and CDR2 FQDESV (reference sequence). The CDR3 contains 16 residues. Trimming removed 2 bases at V and 0 bases at J, with 11 bases between. The chain's CDR3 is CASSLLKGLSYNEQFF. CDR3 DNA sequence: TGTGCCAGCAGCTTACTTAAAGGTCTCTCCTACAATGAGCAGTTCTTC.

This clone was seen just once. The chain employs TRBV28 and TRBJ2-5; D assignment may be TRBD1 or TRBD2 (6 bases each). Per germline, CDR1 MDHEN and CDR2 SYDVKM. The CDR3 totals 16 residues. The V and J ends lost 6 bases and 1 base respectively, with 18 bases between them. CDR3 sequence: CASRQERGTRQETQYF. In nucleotides, the CDR3 is TGTGCCAGCAGACAGGAACGGGGGACACGCCAAGAGACCCAGTACTTC.

The gene calls are TRBV6-5 and TRBJ2-5; no reliable D call. Germline lookup yields CDR1 MNHEY and CDR2 SVGAGI. Trimming removed 3 bases from V and 5 bases from J, with 10 bases in between. CDR3 length: 13 residues. The CDR3 reads CASSYGNSETQYF. The CDR3 DNA reads as TGTGCCAGCAGTTATGGTAATTCGGAGACCCAGTACTTC.

The CDR3 DNA reads TGTGCCAGCAGTTTAGGGACAGGGGGCACTGAAGCTTTCTTT. Encoded protein: CASSLGTGGTEAFF. This chain links TRBV27 with TRBJ1-1, with TRBD1 matching 11 bases. Germline assignment: CDR1 MNHEY and CDR2 SMNVEV (reference sequence). The junction had 0 bases not matched to a gene; V was cut back by 2 bases and J by 4 bases. CDR3 length equals 14 residues.

The CDR3 sequence is CASSLARDRGTNEKLFF. CDR3 coding DNA: TGCGCCAGCAGCTTGGCCCGGGACAGGGGAACTAATGAAAAACTGTTTTTT. V gene TRBV5-1 combines with J gene TRBJ1-4; 10 bases line up with TRBD1. Germline trimming cut 0 bases from V and 1 base from J; bases unmatched to any gene: 3. The CDR3 runs 17 residues. Germline V gene data show CDR1 as SGHRS and CDR2 as YFSETQ. Looking up the rest from reference TRBV5-1 and TRBJ1-4 gives the full variable domain: KAGVTQTPRYLIKTRGQQVTLSCSPISGHRSVSWYQQTPGQGLQFLFEYFSETQRNKGNFPGRFSGRQFSNSRSEMNVSTLELGDSALYLCASSLARDRGTNEKLFFGSGTQLSVL.

The V and J genes are TRBV20-1 and TRBJ2-7; a possible D gene is TRBD2 (5 bases). The V and J ends lost 3 bases and 6 bases respectively, with 9 bases between them. Germline CDR1 and CDR2: DFQATT and SNEGSKA (reference sequence). This CDR3 has 11 residues. The CDR3 DNA is TGCAGTGCTAGTAGCGTGGCCGAGCAGTACTTC. It codes for CSASSVAEQYF.

The rearrangement uses TRBV5-6 and TRBJ2-2; D could derive from TRBD1 or TRBD2 (6 bases each). Germline lookup yields CDR1 SGHDT and CDR2 YYEEEE. CDR3 length equals 16 residues. Trimming took 3 bases from V and 1 from J, leaving 13 bases between them. DNA for the CDR3: TGTGCCAGCAGCTCTCTAGGGGGAGGGAACACCGGGGAGCTGTTTTTT. Translation: CASSSLGGGNTGELFF.

The chain has TRBV18 and TRBJ1-1, with D possibly matching TRBD1 (6 bases). V was shortened by 2 bases and J by 3 bases, with 13 bases between the two germline ends. CDR1 KGHSH and CDR2 LQKENI come from the germline V gene. This CDR3 is 15 amino acids long. The CDR3 loop reads CASSPGGGGDTEAFF. The CDR3 coding sequence is TGTGCCAGCTCACCAGGGGGCGGGGGAGACACTGAAGCTTTCTTT.

This clone was recorded only once. The genes are TRBV6-6 and TRBJ2-7, with TRBD2 matching over 11 bases. V shed 0 bases and J 3 bases; nucleotides not matched to a gene: 1. The CDR3 covers 15 residues. Germline CDR1 and CDR2: MNHNY and SVGAGI (reference sequence). The DNA for the CDR3 is TGTGCCAGCAGTTACTCGACTAGCGGGATCTACGAGCAGTACTTC. The encoded protein is CASSYSTSGIYEQYF.

The chain joins TRBV19 to TRBJ2-3; 9 nucleotides agree with TRBD1. V was pared by 7 bases and J by 5 bases, with 10 bases of the junction left unmatched. There are 15 residues in the CDR3. Germline V gene data show CDR1 as LNHDA and CDR2 as SQIVND (reference sequence). CDR3 in DNA: TGTGCCAGTACCGAAAGCGGGACAGGGAGAGATACGCAGTATTTT. It specifies CASTESGTGRDTQYF. The full variable domain, rest sourced from reference TRBV19 and TRBJ2-3, is DGGITQSPKYLFRKEGQNVTLSCEQNLNHDAMYWYRQDPGQGLRLIYYSQIVNDFQKGDIAEGYSVSREKKESFPLTVTSAQKNPTAFYLCASTESGTGRDTQYFGPGTRLTVL.

The CDR3: CASAQLAGADTQYF. Written as DNA, the CDR3 is TGTGCCAGTGCTCAACTAGCGGGGGCAGATACGCAGTATTTT. V gene TRBV19 combines with J gene TRBJ2-3; TRBD2 matches at 11 bases. With 8 bases clipped from V and 4 bases from J, the junction kept 5 bases outside the gene matches. The germline gives CDR1 LNHDA, CDR2 SQIVND (reference sequence). The CDR3 is 14 amino acids. The whole variable domain, remainder taken from reference TRBV19 and TRBJ2-3, is DGGITQSPKYLFRKEGQNVTLSCEQNLNHDAMYWYRQDPGQGLRLIYYSQIVNDFQKGDIAEGYSVSREKKESFPLTVTSAQKNPTAFYLCASAQLAGADTQYFGPGTRLTVL.